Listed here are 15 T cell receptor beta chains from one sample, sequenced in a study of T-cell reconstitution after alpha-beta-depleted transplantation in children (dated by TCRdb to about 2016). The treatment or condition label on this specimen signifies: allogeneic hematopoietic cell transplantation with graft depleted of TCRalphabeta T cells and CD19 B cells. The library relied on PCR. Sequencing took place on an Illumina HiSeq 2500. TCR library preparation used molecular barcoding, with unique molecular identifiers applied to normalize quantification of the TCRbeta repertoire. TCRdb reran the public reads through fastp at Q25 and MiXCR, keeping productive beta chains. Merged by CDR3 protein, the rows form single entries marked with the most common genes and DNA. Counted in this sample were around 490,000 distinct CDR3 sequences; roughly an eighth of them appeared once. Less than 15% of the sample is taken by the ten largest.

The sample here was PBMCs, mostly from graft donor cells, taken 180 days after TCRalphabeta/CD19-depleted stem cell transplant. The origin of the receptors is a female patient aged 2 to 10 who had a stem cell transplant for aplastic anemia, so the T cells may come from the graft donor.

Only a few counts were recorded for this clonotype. CDR3 nucleotides: TGTGCCAGCAGCCAACTTCAGACCCCTAACTATGGCTACACCTTC. Its translation: CASSQLQTPNYGYTF. The chain is built from TRBV14 and TRBJ1-2; no reliable D call. The CDR3 consists of 15 residues. V was pared by 2 bases and J by 0 bases, with 10 bases between. Germline V gene data show CDR1 as SGHDN and CDR2 as FVKESK.

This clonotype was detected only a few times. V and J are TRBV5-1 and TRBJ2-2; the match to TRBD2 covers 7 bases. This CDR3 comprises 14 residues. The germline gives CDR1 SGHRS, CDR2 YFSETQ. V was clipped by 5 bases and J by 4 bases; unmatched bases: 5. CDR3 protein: CASSSGGSTGELFF. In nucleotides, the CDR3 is TGCGCCAGCAGTTCGGGAGGCAGCACCGGGGAGCTGTTTTTT. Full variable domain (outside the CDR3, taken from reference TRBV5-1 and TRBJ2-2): KAGVTQTPRYLIKTRGQQVTLSCSPISGHRSVSWYQQTPGQGLQFLFEYFSETQRNKGNFPGRFSGRQFSNSRSEMNVSTLELGDSALYLCASSSGGSTGELFFGEGSRLTVL.

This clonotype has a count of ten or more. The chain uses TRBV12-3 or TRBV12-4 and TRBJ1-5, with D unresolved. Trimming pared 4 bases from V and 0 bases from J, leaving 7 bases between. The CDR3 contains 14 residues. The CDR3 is CASSSGLSNQPQHF. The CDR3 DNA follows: TGTGCCAGCAGTTCGGGCCTTAGCAATCAGCCCCAGCATTTT.

The CDR3 protein is CASRTQSHYEQYF. The CDR3 DNA is TGTGCCAGCAGAACTCAATCTCACTACGAGCAGTACTTC. This chain links TRBV28 with TRBJ2-7; D remains ambiguous. Germline CDR1 is MDHEN and CDR2 is SYDVKM. This CDR3 has 13 residues. Trimming shortened V by 6 bases and J by 3 bases, and 12 bases separated the two germline ends.

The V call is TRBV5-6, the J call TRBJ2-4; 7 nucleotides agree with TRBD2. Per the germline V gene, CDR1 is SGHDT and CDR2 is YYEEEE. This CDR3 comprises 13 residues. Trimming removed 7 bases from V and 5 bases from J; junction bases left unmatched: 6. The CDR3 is CASGEGRENIQYF. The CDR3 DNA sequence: TGTGCCAGCGGGGAGGGCAGGGAAAACATTCAGTACTTC.

The CDR3 loop is CASSLVGIYGYTF. Written as DNA, the CDR3 is TGTGCCAGCAGCTTAGTTGGCATTTATGGCTACACCTTC. The gene calls are TRBV7-9 and TRBJ1-2; D remains ambiguous. The CDR3 spans 13 residues. CDR1 SEHNR and CDR2 FQNEAQ come from the germline V gene (reference sequence). V shed 1 base and J shed 5 bases, with 8 bases lying between them.

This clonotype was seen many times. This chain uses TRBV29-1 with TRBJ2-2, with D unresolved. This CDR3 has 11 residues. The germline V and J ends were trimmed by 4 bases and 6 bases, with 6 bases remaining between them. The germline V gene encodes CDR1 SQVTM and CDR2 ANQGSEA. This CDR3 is CSVGGSGELFF. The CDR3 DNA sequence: TGCAGCGTTGGTGGTTCCGGGGAGCTGTTTTTT.

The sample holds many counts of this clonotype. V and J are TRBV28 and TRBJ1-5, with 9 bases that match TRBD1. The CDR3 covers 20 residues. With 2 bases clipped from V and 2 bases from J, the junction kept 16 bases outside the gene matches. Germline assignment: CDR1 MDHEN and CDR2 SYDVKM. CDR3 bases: TGTGCCAGCAGTTTAGGGACCGGGACAGGGCTCCTTCGCGGCAATCAGCCCCAGCATTTT. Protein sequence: CASSLGTGTGLLRGNQPQHF.

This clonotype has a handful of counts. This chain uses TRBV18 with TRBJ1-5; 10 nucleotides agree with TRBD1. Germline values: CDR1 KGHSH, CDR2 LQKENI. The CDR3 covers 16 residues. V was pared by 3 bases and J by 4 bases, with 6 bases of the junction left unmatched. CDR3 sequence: CASSPSTGGPNQPQHF. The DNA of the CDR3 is TGTGCCAGCTCACCTTCGACAGGGGGCCCTAATCAGCCCCAGCATTTT.

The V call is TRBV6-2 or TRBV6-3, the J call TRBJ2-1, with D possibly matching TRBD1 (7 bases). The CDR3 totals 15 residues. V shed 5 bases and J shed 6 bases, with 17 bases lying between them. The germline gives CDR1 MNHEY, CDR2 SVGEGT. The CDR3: CASSGWRGPSNEQFF. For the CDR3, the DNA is TGTGCCAGCAGTGGTTGGAGGGGGCCCAGCAATGAGCAGTTCTTC.

The CDR3 here is CASSFRTGGGTIYF. The CDR3 DNA reads TGTGCCAGCAGTTTCCGGACGGGAGGAGGCACCATATATTTT. The chain couples TRBV12-3 or TRBV12-4 to TRBJ1-3, with D unresolved. The ends were cut back, 3 bases at V and 9 bases at J, with 15 bases in the middle. The CDR3 has 14 amino acids.

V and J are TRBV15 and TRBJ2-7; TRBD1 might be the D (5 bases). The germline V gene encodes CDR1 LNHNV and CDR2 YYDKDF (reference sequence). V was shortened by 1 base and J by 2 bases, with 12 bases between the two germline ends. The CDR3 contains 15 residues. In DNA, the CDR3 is TGTGCCACCAGCAGAGCCCCCCCAGGGACCTACGAGCAGTACGTC. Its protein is CATSRAPPGTYEQYV.

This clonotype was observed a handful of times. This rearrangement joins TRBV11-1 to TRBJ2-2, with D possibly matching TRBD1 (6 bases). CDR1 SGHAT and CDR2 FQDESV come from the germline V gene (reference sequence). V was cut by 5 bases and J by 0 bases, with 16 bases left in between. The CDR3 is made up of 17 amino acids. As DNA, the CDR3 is TGTGCCAGCAGCCCTCCTTTTGGGACATCGAACACCGGGGAGCTGTTTTTT. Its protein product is CASSPPFGTSNTGELFF.

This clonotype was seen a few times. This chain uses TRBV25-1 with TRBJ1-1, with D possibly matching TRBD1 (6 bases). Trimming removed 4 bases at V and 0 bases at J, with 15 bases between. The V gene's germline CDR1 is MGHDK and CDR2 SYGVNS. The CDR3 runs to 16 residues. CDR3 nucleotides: TGTGCCAGCAGTGGTGATAGTCAGGGGTTGAACACTGAAGCTTTCTTT. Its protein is CASSGDSQGLNTEAFF.

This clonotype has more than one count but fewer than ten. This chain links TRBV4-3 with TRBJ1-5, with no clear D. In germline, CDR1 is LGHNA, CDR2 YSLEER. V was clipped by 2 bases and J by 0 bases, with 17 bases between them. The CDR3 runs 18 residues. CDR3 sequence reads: CASSQQTGGFYSNQPQHF. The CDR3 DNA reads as TGCGCCAGCAGCCAACAAACGGGAGGGTTTTATAGCAATCAGCCCCAGCATTTT.